This TCR beta chain was captured in a study of CD8+ T cells in alopecia areata. The study, taken as a whole, reports: Treatment with tofacitinib significantly lowered scalp clonality and reduced expanded CD8+ clones among the top 100. Normal skin's resident alphabeta T cells are also sequenced in scalp samples. Relative to normal scalp, lesional scalp, especially alopecia totalis/universalis, showed higher clonality.

As concerns this clone: Its specificity is unknown.

After isolation, RNA underwent reverse transcription to generate cDNA as the sequencing template. Measured with immunoSEQ multiplex PCR; TCRdb has only the in-frame clones, and not every one. The sample lists 95,000 to 150,000 clones, more than 45% occurring once. Treatment described: oral pan-JAK inhibitor, 5-10 mg twice daily. The V gene lost 1 base and the J gene lost 5 bases, with 8 bases spanning the gap. CDR1 is MGHRA, CDR2 YSYEKL, per germline. The CDR3 is 13 residues long. Sequenced material: CD4+ T cells sorted from blood, taken at week 4, from a patient treated with tofacitinib. The TCR sequence derives from a human donor with alopecia areata. The chain carries TRBV4-1 and TRBJ2-5; D unclear. In DNA, the CDR3 is TGCGCCAGCAGCCAAGGCTCCGGGGAGACCCAGTACTTC. This encodes CASSQGSGETQYF.